The TCR beta chain described here comes from a study of T cells in Graves' hyperthyroidism and ophthalmopathy. Overall study results and limits: Stable hyperthyroidism was separated from ophthalmopathy by a model based on 13 V-J features. Expanded thyroid clonotypes (above 0.001) were mostly also found in blood.

Authors of the study amplified TCR beta CDR3 regions from RNA transcripts. HTBI primers drove first-round RT-PCR of the TCR CDR3. TCRdb redid the calling of the multiplex PCR reads with MiXCR, one entry per CDR3 protein. Here the sample spans 800,000 or so distinct CDR3 sequences, 35% to 45% being singletons. Details on this clonotype: Its antigen remains unidentified.

Germline assignment: CDR1 SGHTA and CDR2 FQGNSA. V was pared by 4 bases and J by 10 bases, with 7 bases between. This CDR3 is built from 11 residues. A lack of ophthalmopathy progression within 18 months defined stable Graves' hyperthyroidism. PBMCs were derived from 7.5 to 10 ml fresh peripheral blood. The chain carries TRBV7-2 and TRBJ1-4; no reliable D call. The sequence was obtained from a man aged 18 to 30 with Graves' hyperthyroidism. Sequenced: blood. The CDR3 DNA follows: TGTGCCAGCAGCTCGTCGGGAAAACTGTTTTTT. Its translation is CASSSSGKLFF.